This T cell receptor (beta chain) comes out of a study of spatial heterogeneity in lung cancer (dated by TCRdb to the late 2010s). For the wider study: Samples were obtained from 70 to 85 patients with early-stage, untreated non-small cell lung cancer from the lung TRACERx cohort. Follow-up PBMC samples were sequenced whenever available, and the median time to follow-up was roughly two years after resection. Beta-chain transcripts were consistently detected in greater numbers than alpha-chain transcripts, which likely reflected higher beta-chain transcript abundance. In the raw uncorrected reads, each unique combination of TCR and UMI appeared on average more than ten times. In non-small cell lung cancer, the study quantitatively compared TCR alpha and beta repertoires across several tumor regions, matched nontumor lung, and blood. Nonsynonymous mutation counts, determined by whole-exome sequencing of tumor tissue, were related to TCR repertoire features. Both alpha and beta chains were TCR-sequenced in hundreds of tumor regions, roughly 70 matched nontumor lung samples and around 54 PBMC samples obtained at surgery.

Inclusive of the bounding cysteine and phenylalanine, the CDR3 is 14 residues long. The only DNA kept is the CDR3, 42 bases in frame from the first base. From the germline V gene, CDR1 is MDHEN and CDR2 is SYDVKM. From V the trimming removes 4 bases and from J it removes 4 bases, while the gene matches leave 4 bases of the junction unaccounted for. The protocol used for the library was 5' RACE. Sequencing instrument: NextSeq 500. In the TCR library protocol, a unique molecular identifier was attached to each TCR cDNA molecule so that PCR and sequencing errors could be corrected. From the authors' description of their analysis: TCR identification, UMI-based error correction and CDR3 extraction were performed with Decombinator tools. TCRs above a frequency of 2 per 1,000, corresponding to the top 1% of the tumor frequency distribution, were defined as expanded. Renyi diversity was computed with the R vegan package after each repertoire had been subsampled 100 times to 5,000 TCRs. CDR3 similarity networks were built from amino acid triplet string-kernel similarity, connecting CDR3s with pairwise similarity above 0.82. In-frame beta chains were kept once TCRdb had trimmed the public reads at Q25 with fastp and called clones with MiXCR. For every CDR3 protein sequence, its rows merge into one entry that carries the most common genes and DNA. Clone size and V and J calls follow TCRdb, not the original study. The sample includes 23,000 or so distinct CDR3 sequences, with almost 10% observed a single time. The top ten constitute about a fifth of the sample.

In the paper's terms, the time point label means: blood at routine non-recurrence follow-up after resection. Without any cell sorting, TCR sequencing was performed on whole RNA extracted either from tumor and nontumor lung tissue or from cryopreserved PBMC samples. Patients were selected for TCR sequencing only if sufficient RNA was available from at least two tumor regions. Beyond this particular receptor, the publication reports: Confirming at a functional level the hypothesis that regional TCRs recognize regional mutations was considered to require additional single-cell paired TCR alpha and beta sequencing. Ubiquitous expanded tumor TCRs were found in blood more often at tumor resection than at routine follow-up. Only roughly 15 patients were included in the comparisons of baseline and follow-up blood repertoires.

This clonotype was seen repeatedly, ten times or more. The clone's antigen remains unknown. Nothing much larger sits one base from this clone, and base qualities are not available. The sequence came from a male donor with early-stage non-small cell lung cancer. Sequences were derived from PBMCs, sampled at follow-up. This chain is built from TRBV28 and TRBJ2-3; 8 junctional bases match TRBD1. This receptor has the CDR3 CASSSGGYADTQYF. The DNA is TGTGCCAGCAGTTCAGGGGGCTACGCAGATACGCAGTATTTT.